This T cell receptor (beta chain) was identified during a study of early T cells in non-severe SARS-CoV-2 infection. Study summary: Alpha and beta chains were unpaired, from unsorted whole-blood bulk RNA.

There are many counts of this clonotype. Germline CDR1 and CDR2: MNHNS and SASEGT. V was clipped by 0 bases and J by 2 bases, with 14 bases between them. This CDR3 is 16 amino acids long. Molecules of cDNA were individually given unique molecular identifiers that were attached to them. One entry per CDR3 protein results from TCRdb running MiXCR on the 5' RACE reads. The table has roughly 12,000 distinct CDR3 sequences, 4.8% seen once. The source material was whole blood. The sequence came from an adult who was a healthcare worker with PCR-confirmed SARS-CoV-2 infection or an uninfected control (not recorded which). The chain has TRBV6-1 and TRBJ2-7; D ambiguous. This CDR3 reads CASSEALGPGAYEQYF. The DNA for the CDR3 is TGTGCCAGCAGTGAAGCGCTTGGGCCCGGAGCCTACGAGCAGTACTTC.